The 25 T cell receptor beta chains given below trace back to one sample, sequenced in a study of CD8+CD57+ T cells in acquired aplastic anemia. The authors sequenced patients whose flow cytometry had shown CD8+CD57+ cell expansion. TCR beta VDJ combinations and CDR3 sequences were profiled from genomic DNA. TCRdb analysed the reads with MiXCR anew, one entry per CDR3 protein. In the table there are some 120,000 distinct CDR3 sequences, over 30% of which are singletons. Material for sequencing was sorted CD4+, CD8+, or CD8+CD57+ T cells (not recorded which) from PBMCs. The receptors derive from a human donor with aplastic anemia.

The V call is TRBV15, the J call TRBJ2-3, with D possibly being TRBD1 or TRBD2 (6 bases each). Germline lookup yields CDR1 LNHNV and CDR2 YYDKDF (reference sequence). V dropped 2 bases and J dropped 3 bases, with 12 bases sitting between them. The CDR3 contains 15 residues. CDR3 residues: CATSRRGAMTDTQYF. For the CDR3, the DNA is TGTGCCACCAGCAGAAGGGGGGCCATGACAGATACGCAGTATTTT. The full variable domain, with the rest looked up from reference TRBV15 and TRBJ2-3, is DAMVIQNPRYQVTQFGKPVTLSCSQTLNHNVMYWYQQKSSQAPKLLFHYYDKDFNNEADTPDNFQSRRPNTSFCFLDIRSPGLGDTAMYLCATSRRGAMTDTQYFGPGTRLTVL.

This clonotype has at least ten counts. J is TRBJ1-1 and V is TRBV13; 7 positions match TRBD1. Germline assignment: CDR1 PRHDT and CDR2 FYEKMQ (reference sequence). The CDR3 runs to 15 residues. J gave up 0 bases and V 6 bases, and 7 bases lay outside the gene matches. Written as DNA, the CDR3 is TGTGCCAGCAGTCGCAGGACAGGTCTGAACACTGAAGCTTTCTTT. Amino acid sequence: CASSRRTGLNTEAFF.

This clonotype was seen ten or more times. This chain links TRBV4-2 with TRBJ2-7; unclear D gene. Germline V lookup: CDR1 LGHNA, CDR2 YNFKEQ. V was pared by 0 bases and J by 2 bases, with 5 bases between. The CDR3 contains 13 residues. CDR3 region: CASSQDVAYEQYF. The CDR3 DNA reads TGTGCCAGCAGCCAAGATGTGGCCTACGAGCAGTACTTC.

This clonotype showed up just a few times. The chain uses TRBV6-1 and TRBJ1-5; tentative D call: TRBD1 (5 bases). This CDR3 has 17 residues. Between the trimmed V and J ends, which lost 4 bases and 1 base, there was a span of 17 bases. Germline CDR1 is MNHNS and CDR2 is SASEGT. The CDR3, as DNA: TGTGCCAGCAGTGGAGGGGTGGGGGGGTTAAGCAATCAGCCCCAGCATTTT. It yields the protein CASSGGVGGLSNQPQHF.

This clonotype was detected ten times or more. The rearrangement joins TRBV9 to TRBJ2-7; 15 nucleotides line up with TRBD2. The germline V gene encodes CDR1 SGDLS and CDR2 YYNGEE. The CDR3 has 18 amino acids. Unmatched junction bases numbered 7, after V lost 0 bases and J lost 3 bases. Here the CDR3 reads CASSVGTSGGAQYYEQYF. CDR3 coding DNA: TGTGCCAGCAGCGTAGGGACTAGCGGGGGGGCCCAGTACTACGAGCAGTACTTC.

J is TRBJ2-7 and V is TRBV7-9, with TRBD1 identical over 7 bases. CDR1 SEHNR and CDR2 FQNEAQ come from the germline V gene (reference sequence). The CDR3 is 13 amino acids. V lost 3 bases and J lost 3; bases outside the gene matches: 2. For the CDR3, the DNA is TGTGCCAGCAGCTTTGGGACAGACTACGAGCAGTACTTC. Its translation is CASSFGTDYEQYF. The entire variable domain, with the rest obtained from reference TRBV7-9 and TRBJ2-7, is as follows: DTGVSQNPRHKITKRGQNVTFRCDPISEHNRLYWYRQTLGQGPEFLTYFQNEAQLEKSRLLSDRFSAERPKGSFSTLEIQRTEQGDSAMYLCASSFGTDYEQYFGPGTRLTVT.

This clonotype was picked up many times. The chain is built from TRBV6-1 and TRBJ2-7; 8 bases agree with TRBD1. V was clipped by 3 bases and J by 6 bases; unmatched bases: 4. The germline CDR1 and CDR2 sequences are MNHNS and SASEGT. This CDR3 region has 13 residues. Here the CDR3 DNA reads TGTGCCAGCAGTGACCGACAGGGGAGCGAGCAGTACGTC. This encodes CASSDRQGSEQYV.

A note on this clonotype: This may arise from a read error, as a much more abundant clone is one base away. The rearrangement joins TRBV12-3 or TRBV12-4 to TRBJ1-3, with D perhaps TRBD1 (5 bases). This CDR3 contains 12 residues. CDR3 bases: TGTGCCACAAGGGGTTCTGGAAACACCATGTATTTT. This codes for CATRGSGNTMYF.

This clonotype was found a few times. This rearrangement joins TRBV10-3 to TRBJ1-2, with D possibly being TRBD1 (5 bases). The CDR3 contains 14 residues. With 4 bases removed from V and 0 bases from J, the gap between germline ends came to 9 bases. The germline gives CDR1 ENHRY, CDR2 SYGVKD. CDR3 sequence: CAISGQKTNYGYTF. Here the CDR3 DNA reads TGTGCCATCAGTGGACAGAAAACTAACTATGGCTACACCTTC.

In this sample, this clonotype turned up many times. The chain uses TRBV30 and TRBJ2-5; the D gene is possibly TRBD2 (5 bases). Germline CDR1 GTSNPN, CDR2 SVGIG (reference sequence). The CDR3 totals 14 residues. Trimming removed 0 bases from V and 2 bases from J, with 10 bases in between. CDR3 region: CAWSVMSGQETQYF. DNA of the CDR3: TGTGCCTGGAGTGTAATGAGCGGTCAAGAGACCCAGTACTTC.

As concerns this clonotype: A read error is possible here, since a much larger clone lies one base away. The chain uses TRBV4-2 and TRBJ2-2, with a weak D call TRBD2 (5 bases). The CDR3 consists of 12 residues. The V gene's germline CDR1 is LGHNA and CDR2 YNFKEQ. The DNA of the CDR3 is TGTGCCAGCAGCCAAGGCACCGGGGAGCTGGTTTTT. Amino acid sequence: CASSQGTGELVF.

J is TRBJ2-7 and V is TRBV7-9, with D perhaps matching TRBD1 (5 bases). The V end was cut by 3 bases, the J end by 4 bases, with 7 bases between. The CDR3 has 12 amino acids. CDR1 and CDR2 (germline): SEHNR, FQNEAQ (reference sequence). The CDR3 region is CASSFDRYEQYF. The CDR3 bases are TGTGCCAGCAGCTTCGACAGATACGAGCAGTACTTC.

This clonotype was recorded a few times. The chain's CDR3 is CASRTRTGGNQPQHF. CDR3 nucleotide sequence: TGTGCCAGCAGAACGCGGACAGGGGGGAATCAGCCCCAGCATTTT. The J gene is TRBJ1-5, the V gene TRBV6-1; 10 bases match TRBD1. There are 15 residues in the CDR3. Germline values: CDR1 MNHNS, CDR2 SASEGT. The trim removed 6 bases at V and 4 bases at J, leaving 6 bases unmatched.

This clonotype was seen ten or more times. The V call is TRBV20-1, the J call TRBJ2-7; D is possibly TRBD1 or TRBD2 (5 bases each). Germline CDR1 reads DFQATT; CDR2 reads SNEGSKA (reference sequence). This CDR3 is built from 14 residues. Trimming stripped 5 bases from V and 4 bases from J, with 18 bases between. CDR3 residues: CSASPGTAGYEQYF. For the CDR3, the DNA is TGCAGTGCTTCCCCAGGGACCGCGGGTTACGAGCAGTACTTC.

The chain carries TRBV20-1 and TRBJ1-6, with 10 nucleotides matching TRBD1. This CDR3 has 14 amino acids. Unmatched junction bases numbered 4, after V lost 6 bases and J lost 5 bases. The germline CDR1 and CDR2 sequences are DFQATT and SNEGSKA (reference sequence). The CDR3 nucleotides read TGCAGTGCGTGGGACAGGGGACATAATTCACCCCTCCACTTT. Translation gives CSAWDRGHNSPLHF.

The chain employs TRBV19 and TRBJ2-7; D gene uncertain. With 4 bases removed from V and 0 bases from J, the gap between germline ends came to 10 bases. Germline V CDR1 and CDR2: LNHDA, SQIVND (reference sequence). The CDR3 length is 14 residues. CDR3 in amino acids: CASSTTRVSYEQYF. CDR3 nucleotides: TGTGCCAGTAGTACGACCAGAGTCTCCTACGAGCAGTACTTC.

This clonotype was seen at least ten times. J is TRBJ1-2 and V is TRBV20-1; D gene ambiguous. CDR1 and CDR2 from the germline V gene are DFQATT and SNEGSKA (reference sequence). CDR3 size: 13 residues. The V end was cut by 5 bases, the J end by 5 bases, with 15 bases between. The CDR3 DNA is TGCAGTGCTCCCGCGGCAGGCCATTATGGCTACACCTTC. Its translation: CSAPAAGHYGYTF.

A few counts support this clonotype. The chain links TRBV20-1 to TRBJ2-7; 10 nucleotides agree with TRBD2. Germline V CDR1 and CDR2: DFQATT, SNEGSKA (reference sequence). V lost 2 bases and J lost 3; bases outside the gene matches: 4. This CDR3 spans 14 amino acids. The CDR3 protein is CSARTAGGFYEQYF. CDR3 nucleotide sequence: TGCAGTGCTAGAACAGCGGGGGGGTTCTACGAGCAGTACTTC.

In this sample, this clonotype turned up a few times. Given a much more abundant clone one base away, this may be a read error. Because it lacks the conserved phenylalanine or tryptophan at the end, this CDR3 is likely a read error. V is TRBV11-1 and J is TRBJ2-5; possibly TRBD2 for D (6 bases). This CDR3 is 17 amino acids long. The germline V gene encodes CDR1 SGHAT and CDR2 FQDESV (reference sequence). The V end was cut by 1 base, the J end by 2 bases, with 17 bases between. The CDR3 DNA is TGTGCCAGCAGCTTAGGGGAGTTGGCGGGGCATCAAGAGACCCAGTACTAC. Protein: CASSLGELAGHQETQYY.

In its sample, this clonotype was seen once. For the CDR3, the DNA is TGTGCCAGCAGACAGGGGGCCGTCTATGGCTACACCTTC. It codes for CASRQGAVYGYTF. V gene TRBV12-3 or TRBV12-4 combines with J gene TRBJ1-2; TRBD1 matches 9 bases. V was clipped by 6 bases and J by 4 bases; unmatched bases: 3. CDR3 length: 13 amino acids.

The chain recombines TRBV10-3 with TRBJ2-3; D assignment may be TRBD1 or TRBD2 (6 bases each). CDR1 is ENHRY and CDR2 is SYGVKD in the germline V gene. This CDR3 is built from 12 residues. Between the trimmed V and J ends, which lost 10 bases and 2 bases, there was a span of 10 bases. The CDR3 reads CASRGLTDTQYF. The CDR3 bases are TGTGCCAGCCGGGGGCTCACAGATACGCAGTATTTT.

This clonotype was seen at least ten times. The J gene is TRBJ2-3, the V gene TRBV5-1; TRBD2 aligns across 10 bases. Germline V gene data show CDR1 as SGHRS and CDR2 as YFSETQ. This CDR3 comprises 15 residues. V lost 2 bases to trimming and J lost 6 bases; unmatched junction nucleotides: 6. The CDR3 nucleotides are TGCGCCAGCAGCTTTCAAGCGGGGGGGCCGGATACGCAGTATTTT. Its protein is CASSFQAGGPDTQYF. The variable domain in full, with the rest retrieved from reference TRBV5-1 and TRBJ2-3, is KAGVTQTPRYLIKTRGQQVTLSCSPISGHRSVSWYQQTPGQGLQFLFEYFSETQRNKGNFPGRFSGRQFSNSRSEMNVSTLELGDSALYLCASSFQAGGPDTQYFGPGTRLTVL.

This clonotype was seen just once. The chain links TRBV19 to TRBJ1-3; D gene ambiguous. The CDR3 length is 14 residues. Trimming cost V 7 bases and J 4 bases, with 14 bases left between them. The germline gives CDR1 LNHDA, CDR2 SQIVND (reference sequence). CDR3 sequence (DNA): TGTGCCAGTACCATGCTGGGGTTCGGAAACACCATATATTTT. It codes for CASTMLGFGNTIYF. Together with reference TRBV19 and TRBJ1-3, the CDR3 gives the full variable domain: DGGITQSPKYLFRKEGQNVTLSCEQNLNHDAMYWYRQDPGQGLRLIYYSQIVNDFQKGDIAEGYSVSREKKESFPLTVTSAQKNPTAFYLCASTMLGFGNTIYFGEGSWLTVV.

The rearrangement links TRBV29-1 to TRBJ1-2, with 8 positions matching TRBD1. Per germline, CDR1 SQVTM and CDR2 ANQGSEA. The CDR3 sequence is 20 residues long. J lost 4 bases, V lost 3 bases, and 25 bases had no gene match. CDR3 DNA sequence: TGCAGCGTTGATGGAGGAGCGAACACCGGGACAGGTTTTTCGCCCTATGGCTACACCTTC. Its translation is CSVDGGANTGTGFSPYGYTF. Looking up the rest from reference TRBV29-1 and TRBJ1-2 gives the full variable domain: SAVISQKPSRDICQRGTSLTIQCQVDSQVTMMFWYRQQPGQSLTLIATANQGSEATYESGFVIDKFPISRPNLTFSTLTVSNMSPEDSSIYLCSVDGGANTGTGFSPYGYTFGSGTRLTVV.

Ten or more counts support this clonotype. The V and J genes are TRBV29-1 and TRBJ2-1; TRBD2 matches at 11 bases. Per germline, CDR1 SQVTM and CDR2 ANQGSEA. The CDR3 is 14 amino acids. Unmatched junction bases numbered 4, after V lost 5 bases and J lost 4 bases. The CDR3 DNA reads TGCAGCGTTTCACGACTAGCGGGGTACAATGAGCAGTTCTTC. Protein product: CSVSRLAGYNEQFF.